This TCR beta chain is from a study of blood T cell repertoires in COVID-19. Only in-frame clones appear in the TCRdb table, and some are missing; sequencing was by immunoSEQ multiplex PCR. Of approximately 94,000 clones in the sample, around 88% were seen once. The V gene's germline CDR1 is SGDLS and CDR2 YYNGEE. Trimming left V 4 bases short and J 3 bases short, with 13 bases between. The CDR3 covers 14 residues. The gene calls are TRBV9 and TRBJ1-2, with D maybe TRBD1 (5 bases). Sequences were obtained from peripheral blood. This clonotype originated in a human donor in a cohort sampled during active COVID-19. The CDR3 DNA reads TGTGCCAGCAGCATCGGAGGGGCACACTATGGCTACACCTTC. This translates into CASSIGGAHYGYTF.